Given below is one T cell receptor beta chain in context. The antigen remains undetermined. The record originates from a study of T cell responses to AZD1222 COVID-19 vaccine. Findings of the study overall: Females made up more of the donors, who were largely white British, and clonal diversity may have come out too low. Of the AZD1222 recipients, only six were seropositive at baseline.

The protocol was immunoSEQ multiplex PCR, while the TCRdb copy is restricted to in-frame clones and leaves out a portion. The sample lists 100,000 to 150,000 clones; over 75% were seen once. CDR1 and CDR2 from the germline V gene are SNHLY and FYNNEI. V was clipped by 8 bases and J by 7 bases, with 17 bases between them. The CDR3 runs 14 residues. The TCR sequence derives from an adult in good health. The sample consisted of peripheral blood, taken on day 0 of MenACWY control vaccination. The chain employs TRBV2 and TRBJ1-4; D remains unclear. CDR3 in DNA: TGTGCCAGCGGAGTCTTGGGCCGGGGTGAAAAACTGTTTTTT. Translated: CASGVLGRGEKLFF. Drawing the rest from reference TRBV2 and TRBJ1-4, the complete variable domain is EPEVTQTPSHQVTQMGQEVILRCVPISNHLYFYWYRQILGQKVEFLVSFYNNEISEKSEIFDDQFSVERPDGSNFTLKIRSTKLEDSAMYFCASGVLGRGEKLFFGSGTQLSVL.